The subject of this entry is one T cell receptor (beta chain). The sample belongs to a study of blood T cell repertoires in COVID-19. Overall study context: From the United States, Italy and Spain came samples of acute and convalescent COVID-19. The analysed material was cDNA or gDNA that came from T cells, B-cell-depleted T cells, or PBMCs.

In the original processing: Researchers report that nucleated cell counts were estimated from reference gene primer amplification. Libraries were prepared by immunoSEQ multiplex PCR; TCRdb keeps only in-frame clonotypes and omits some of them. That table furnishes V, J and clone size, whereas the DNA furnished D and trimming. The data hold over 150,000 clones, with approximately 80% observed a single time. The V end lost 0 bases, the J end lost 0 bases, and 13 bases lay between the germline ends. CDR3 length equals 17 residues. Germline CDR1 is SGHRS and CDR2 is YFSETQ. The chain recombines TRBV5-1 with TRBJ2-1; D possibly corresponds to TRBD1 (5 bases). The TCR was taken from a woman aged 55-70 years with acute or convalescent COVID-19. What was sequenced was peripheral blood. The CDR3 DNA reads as TGCGCCAGCAGCTTGGGAACAGGCTCCAACTCCTACAATGAGCAGTTCTTC. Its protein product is CASSLGTGSNSYNEQFF.